This T cell receptor (beta chain) was sequenced during a study of T-cell reconstitution after alpha-beta-depleted transplantation in children (dated by TCRdb to the mid-2010s). About the investigation overall: Using TCR repertoire profiling, the study quantitatively followed how T-cell immune reconstitution unfolded in children after TCRalphabeta/CD19-depleted allogeneic hematopoietic cell transplantation.

Of note for this clonotype: What antigen it recognizes has not been identified. Base qualities are missing; no much larger clone stands one base away.

General findings and caveats noted by the study authors: About two months after transplant, the apparently early recovery of alphabetaT-cell counts reportedly depended on just several hundred clones that had expanded rapidly and came from non-depleted graft cells. Hyperexpanded clone frequencies declined over subsequent months; after one year, T-cell counts and TCRbeta diversity were mostly attributed to newly produced T cells. In some patients, high TCRbeta diversity at day 60 was attributed to recipient T cells and intrathymic progenitors that had survived conditioning.

This specimen's treatment or condition label, interpreted: allogeneic hematopoietic cell transplantation with graft depleted of TCRalphabeta T cells and CD19 B cells. TCRalphabeta/CD19-depleted allogeneic hematopoietic cell grafts were given to the transplant recipients, all of whom were children. The CDR1 and CDR2 encoded by the germline V gene (reference sequence) are SEHNR and FQNEAQ. V and J are truncated by 4 bases and 4 bases respectively, leaving an intervening sequence of 14 bases. Taken from cysteine to phenylalanine, the CDR3 has 15 residues. Only the CDR3 part of the read is kept: 45 bases, read in frame from the first base. The library was obtained by PCR. Sequencing relied on an Illumina HiSeq 2500. TCR libraries were prepared with molecular barcoding, using unique molecular identifiers to normalize TCRbeta repertoire quantification. TCRdb itself trimmed the public reads at Q25 with fastp, ran MiXCR and retained productive beta chains. Rows are combined by CDR3 protein, so each entry shows the most common genes and DNA. The sample data list around 490,000 distinct CDR3 sequences, and approximately 10% of these were observed just once. The ten largest account for around 15% of the sample.

Sample: PBMCs, mostly from graft donor cells, taken 180 days after TCRalphabeta/CD19-depleted stem cell transplant. Here the chain combines TRBV7-9 and TRBJ2-1, with the D gene not confidently named. The TCR sequence derives from a female patient aged 2-9 years who had a stem cell transplant for aplastic anemia, so the T cells may come from the graft donor. The DNA sequence is TGTGCCAGCAGCTCGGCCGTGTCCTTATACAATGAGCAGTTCTTC. This encodes CASSSAVSLYNEQFF.